The 24 T cell receptor beta chains in this list originate from one sample, sequenced in a study of CD8 T cells in Susac syndrome. cDNA came from roughly 0.53 to 1 ug RNA primed by random hexamers. TCRdb ran MiXCR on the immunoSEQ multiplex PCR reads and lists one entry per CDR3 protein. The repertoire holds about 130,000 distinct CDR3 sequences, with 90% to 95% as singletons. Sample: CD8+ T cells from PBMCs. The origin of the receptors is a human donor with multiple sclerosis.

V and J are TRBV29-1 and TRBJ2-3; D remains unclear. Per the germline V gene, CDR1 is SQVTM and CDR2 is ANQGSEA. The CDR3 has 12 residues. The V end lost 0 bases, the J end lost 6 bases, and 7 bases lay between the germline ends. CDR3 loop: CSVEDIQDTQYF. The CDR3 nucleotides are TGCAGCGTTGAAGACATCCAGGATACGCAGTATTTT.

The V gene is TRBV9, the J gene TRBJ1-1, with 9 positions matching TRBD1. Germline-derived CDR1 and CDR2 are SGDLS and YYNGEE. The CDR3 runs 17 residues. V lost 3 bases to trimming and J lost 11 bases; unmatched junction nucleotides: 20. CDR3 sequence (DNA): TGTGCCAGCAGCGCGGAGGGTCGGATACAGGGGGCACTCCCCGCTTTCTTT. Translated: CASSAEGRIQGALPAFF.

J is TRBJ1-5 and V is TRBV4-1, with D unclear. Per germline, CDR1 MGHRA and CDR2 YSYEKL. This CDR3 spans 14 amino acids. V was pared by 1 base and J by 6 bases, with 10 bases between. The CDR3 DNA reads as TGCGCCAGCAGCCAAGCCGCCGGGCGTCAGCCCCAGCATTTT. Translating it yields CASSQAAGRQPQHF.

The chain couples TRBV20-1 to TRBJ2-3; D perhaps matches TRBD2 (6 bases). V gave up 2 bases and J gave up 4 bases, with 22 bases separating them. Germline V gene data show CDR1 as DFQATT and CDR2 as SNEGSKA (reference sequence). This CDR3 contains 17 residues. CDR3 bases: TGCAGTGCTAGACCTACTCCCGGGACTCCGCTTTCAGATACGCAGTATTTT. Translating it yields CSARPTPGTPLSDTQYF.

The chain has TRBV9 and TRBJ1-1, with TRBD1 identical over 7 bases. The CDR3 is made up of 14 amino acids. Germline CDR1 SGDLS, CDR2 YYNGEE. V dropped 4 bases and J dropped 2; count of bases not matched to a gene: 5. The CDR3 is CASSPRDRNTEAFF. The CDR3 nucleotides read TGTGCCAGCAGCCCGAGGGACAGAAACACTGAAGCTTTCTTT.

The rearrangement joins TRBV13 to TRBJ2-3; D is uncertain. Trimming left V 5 bases short and J 2 bases short, with 14 bases between. Germline V gives CDR1 PRHDT, CDR2 FYEKMQ (reference sequence). This CDR3 comprises 15 residues. For the CDR3, the DNA is TGTGCCAGCAGCGCCAGCCCGGATTTCACAGATACGCAGTATTTT. Its protein is CASSASPDFTDTQYF.

The genes are TRBV10-3 and TRBJ2-5; 7 bases match TRBD2. Per the germline V gene, CDR1 is ENHRY and CDR2 is SYGVKD. The CDR3 consists of 14 residues. V lost 10 bases and J lost 1; bases outside the gene matches: 9. The CDR3 sequence is CATQLSGLQETQYF. In nucleotides, the CDR3 is TGTGCCACCCAGCTTAGCGGGCTCCAAGAGACCCAGTACTTC.

This chain uses TRBV9 with TRBJ1-1; D perhaps matches TRBD1 (5 bases). V lost 4 bases to trimming and J lost 5 bases, with 18 bases between them. This CDR3 has 15 residues. CDR1 and CDR2 (germline): SGDLS, YYNGEE. CDR3 nucleotide sequence: TGTGCCAGCAGCCCCAGTCCCGGGGCGGTTACTGAAGCTTTCTTT. Translation: CASSPSPGAVTEAFF.

The rearrangement joins TRBV3-1 to TRBJ2-3; TRBD2 might be the D (5 bases). The CDR3 sequence is 15 residues long. Per germline, CDR1 LGHDT and CDR2 YNNKEL (reference sequence). V was shortened by 3 bases and J by 0 bases, with 10 bases between the two germline ends. The CDR3 bases are TGTGCCAGCAGCCACGGGGTTGGTAGCACAGATACGCAGTATTTT. It specifies CASSHGVGSTDTQYF.

The V call is TRBV29-1, the J call TRBJ2-1; the D gene is possibly TRBD1 (8 bases). Germline V gene data show CDR1 as SQVTM and CDR2 as ANQGSEA. The CDR3 extends over 16 amino acids. Trimming shortened V by 0 bases and J by 2 bases, and 14 bases separated the two germline ends. CDR3 bases: TGCAGCGTTGAAGATGGGAGGGACAGGACCTACAATGAGCAGTTCTTC. Encoded protein: CSVEDGRDRTYNEQFF.

The rearrangement joins TRBV29-1 to TRBJ1-3; 7 bases align to TRBD1. The CDR3 is 12 amino acids. The germline V gene has CDR1 SQVTM and CDR2 ANQGSEA. With 6 bases clipped from V and 6 bases from J, the junction kept 5 bases outside the gene matches. The CDR3 DNA reads as TGCAGCGTAGCTACAGGGGAAAACACCATATATTTT. Its translation is CSVATGENTIYF.

The chain is built from TRBV5-4 and TRBJ1-5, with D possibly matching TRBD1 (5 bases). V was cut by 0 bases and J by 9 bases, with 16 bases left in between. Germline V lookup: CDR1 SGHNT, CDR2 YYREEE (reference sequence). This CDR3 region has 15 residues. The CDR3 spells CASSLDGAGKGPQHF. CDR3 bases: TGTGCCAGCAGCTTGGATGGGGCAGGCAAGGGGCCCCAGCATTTT.

This chain connects TRBV24-1 to TRBJ2-7, with D perhaps matching TRBD2 (5 bases). V shed 9 bases and J shed 6 bases, with 11 bases lying between them. The germline gives CDR1 KGHDR, CDR2 SFDVKD. CDR3 length: 11 amino acids. Written as DNA, the CDR3 is TGTGCCACCGGGCTCGGGGTCGAGCAGTACTTC. It is translated as CATGLGVEQYF.

This chain links TRBV14 with TRBJ2-7, with D possibly TRBD1 on 5 matching bases. In germline, CDR1 is SGHDN, CDR2 FVKESK. The V gene lost 0 bases and the J gene lost 1 base, with 7 bases spanning the gap. The CDR3 sequence is 14 residues long. CDR3 DNA sequence: TGTGCCAGCAGCCAAGAAGACAGTTCCTACGAGCAGTACTTC. Amino acid sequence: CASSQEDSSYEQYF.

The chain employs TRBV5-4 and TRBJ2-3; 7 positions match TRBD1. V lost 4 bases, J lost 2 bases, and 13 bases stayed unmatched. The CDR3 is made up of 17 amino acids. Germline CDR1 is SGHNT and CDR2 is YYREEE (reference sequence). Here the CDR3 reads CASSTARDSRSTDTQYF. CDR3 sequence (DNA): TGTGCCAGCAGCACTGCCCGGGACAGTCGTTCCACAGATACGCAGTATTTT.

The chain combines TRBV25-1 with TRBJ1-1, with D uncertain. There are 12 residues in the CDR3. The germline V gene has CDR1 MGHDK and CDR2 SYGVNS. Between the trimmed V and J ends, which lost 1 base and 2 bases, there was a span of 2 bases. CDR3 in amino acids: CASSESNTEAFF. The CDR3 nucleotides read TGTGCCAGCAGTGAATCCAACACTGAAGCTTTCTTT.

V gene TRBV7-9 combines with J gene TRBJ1-1; D is possibly TRBD1 (5 bases). The CDR3 contains 13 residues. V dropped 3 bases and J dropped 6 bases, with 11 bases sitting between them. Germline V gene sequence: CDR1 SEHNR, CDR2 FQNEAQ (reference sequence). This CDR3 reads CASSLGVGAEAFF. In DNA form, the CDR3 reads TGTGCCAGCAGCTTGGGGGTAGGGGCTGAAGCTTTCTTT.

The chain is built from TRBV20-1 and TRBJ2-1, with TRBD1 identical over 7 bases. Trimming at V came to 3 bases and at J to 4 bases, leaving 6 bases not matched to a gene. The CDR3 has 14 amino acids. Per the germline V gene, CDR1 is DFQATT and CDR2 is SNEGSKA (reference sequence). CDR3 protein: CSARSGQIYNEQFF. As DNA, the CDR3 is TGCAGTGCTAGGTCGGGACAGATTTACAATGAGCAGTTCTTC.

This CDR3 reads CASGARTATYEQYF. DNA for the CDR3: TGTGCCAGTGGGGCCCGGACAGCCACCTACGAGCAGTACTTC. V usage is TRBV19 and J usage is TRBJ2-7; a possible D gene is TRBD1 (6 bases). V was shortened by 8 bases and J by 2 bases, with 16 bases between the two germline ends. The germline V gene encodes CDR1 LNHDA and CDR2 SQIVND (reference sequence). This CDR3 is 14 amino acids long.

The chain couples TRBV20-1 to TRBJ2-7, with 8 bases that match TRBD1. This CDR3 has 14 amino acids. V shed 3 bases and J 2 bases; nucleotides not matched to a gene: 6. Germline CDR1 is DFQATT and CDR2 is SNEGSKA (reference sequence). CDR3 region: CSARDREGTYEQYF. In DNA form, the CDR3 reads TGCAGTGCTAGGGACAGGGAAGGGACCTACGAGCAGTACTTC.

The rearrangement uses TRBV12-3 or TRBV12-4 and TRBJ2-7; D is undetermined. CDR3 length equals 14 residues. Trimming stripped 2 bases from V and 3 bases from J, with 11 bases between. The CDR3 spells CASSLRREHYEQYF. The CDR3 region has the DNA TGTGCCAGCAGTTTACGCCGAGAGCACTACGAGCAGTACTTC.

Worth noting for this clonotype: At one end the junction does not follow the germline gene, possibly because of a read error. The genes are TRBV7-7 and TRBJ2-2; D unclear. Germline V gives CDR1 SSHAT, CDR2 FNYEAQ (reference sequence). This CDR3 has 16 amino acids. The CDR3 bases are TGTGCTAGCAGCTTAGGTCGGGCCGGAGACACCGGGGAGCTGTTTTTT. Amino acids: CASSLGRAGDTGELFF. The full variable domain, in which reference TRBV7-7 and TRBJ2-2 provide the parts outside the CDR3, is GAGVSQSPRYKVTKRGQDVTLRCDPISSHATLYWYQQALGQGPEFLTYFNYEAQPDKSGLPSDRFSAERPEGSISTLTIQRTEQRDSAMYRCASSLGRAGDTGELFFGEGSRLTVL.

The chain carries TRBV12-3 or TRBV12-4 and TRBJ1-1; 8 bases align to TRBD1. The CDR3 is 17 residues long. V lost 3 bases, J lost 5 bases, and 14 bases stayed unmatched. The CDR3 sequence is CASSFLPVGQGRTEAFF. The CDR3 DNA sequence: TGTGCCAGCAGTTTCCTCCCAGTAGGACAGGGTAGGACTGAAGCTTTCTTT.

The J gene is TRBJ2-7, the V gene TRBV30; 12 nucleotides match TRBD1. Trimming cost V 2 bases and J 5 bases; bases outside gene matches: 4. Germline-derived CDR1 and CDR2 are GTSNPN and SVGIG (reference sequence). The CDR3 is 14 amino acids. CDR3 sequence: CAWSSGTGGNEQYF. The DNA of the CDR3 is TGTGCCTGGAGTTCCGGGACAGGGGGCAACGAGCAGTACTTC.